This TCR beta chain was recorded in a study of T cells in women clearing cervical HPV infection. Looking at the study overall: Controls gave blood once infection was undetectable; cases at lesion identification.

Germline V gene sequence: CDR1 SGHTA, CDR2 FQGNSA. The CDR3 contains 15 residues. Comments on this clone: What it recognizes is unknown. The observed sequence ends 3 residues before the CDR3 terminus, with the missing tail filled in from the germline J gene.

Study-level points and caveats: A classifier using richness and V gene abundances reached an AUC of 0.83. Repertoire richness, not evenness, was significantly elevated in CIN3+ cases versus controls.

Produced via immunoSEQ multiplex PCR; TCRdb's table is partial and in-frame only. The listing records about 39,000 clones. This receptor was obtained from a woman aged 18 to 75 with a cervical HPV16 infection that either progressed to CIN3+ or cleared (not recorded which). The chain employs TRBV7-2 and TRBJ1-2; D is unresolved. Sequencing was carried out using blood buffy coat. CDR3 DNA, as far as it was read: TGTGCCAGCAGCTTAGCAACTAGATTAGGAAATGAC. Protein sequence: CASSLATRLGND. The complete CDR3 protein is CASSLATRLGNDYTF.